The 29 T cell receptor beta chains reported below all come from one sample, sequenced in a study of blood T cells in healthy people across ages. For the second PCR, which ran for about 7 to 11 cycles, a sample-barcoded 5' primer and a J-beta primer mix were used. TCRdb reprocessed the 5' RACE reads via MiXCR and lists one record per CDR3 protein. The sample has about 2 million distinct CDR3 sequences, around 50% seen once; the top ten hold around 2.1%. The sequencing input was blood. These receptors were taken from a woman in her thirties or forties in good health.

In this sample, this clonotype turned up a few times. The chain links TRBV27 to TRBJ1-2; a weak D match, TRBD1 (6 bases). Trimming pared 6 bases from V and 10 bases from J, leaving 21 bases between. CDR1 MNHEY and CDR2 SMNVEV come from the germline V gene (reference sequence). The CDR3 runs to 14 residues. The CDR3 spells CASRTDLGGYDYTF. The CDR3 region has the DNA TGTGCCAGCAGAACAGATTTAGGGGGATACGACTACACCTTC.

The CDR3 sequence: CASSLRTTNYGYTF. In nucleotides, the CDR3 is TGTGCCAGCAGCTTAAGAACCACTAACTATGGCTACACCTTC. The chain is built from TRBV7-2 and TRBJ1-2; no clear D. V lost 2 bases to trimming and J lost 0 bases, with 7 bases between them. The germline V gene has CDR1 SGHTA and CDR2 FQGNSA. The CDR3 runs 14 residues.

J is TRBJ1-6 and V is TRBV5-1, with a tentative D call TRBD1 (6 bases). The V gene lost 2 bases and the J gene lost 8 bases, with 14 bases spanning the gap. The CDR3 runs to 15 residues. Germline CDR1 reads SGHRS; CDR2 reads YFSETQ. CDR3 amino acids: CASSFRGEVDSPLHF. The CDR3 DNA follows: TGCGCCAGCAGCTTCAGGGGAGAGGTGGATTCACCCCTCCACTTT.

J is TRBJ2-5 and V is TRBV9; 9 bases match TRBD1. The J call is uncertain, as TRBJ2-7 better fits the DNA end. The CDR3 loop spans 16 amino acids. Germline loops: CDR1 SGDLS, CDR2 YYNGEE. The CDR3 nucleotides read TGTGCCAGCAGCGTAGGGATCGGGACAGGGTCGACCGAGCAGTACTTC. Amino acids: CASSVGIGTGSTEQYF.

The chain employs TRBV2 and TRBJ2-7; D unresolved. Trimming removed 1 base from V and 7 bases from J, with 8 bases in between. Germline-derived CDR1 and CDR2 are SNHLY and FYNNEI. The CDR3 is 12 amino acids. The CDR3 loop reads CASSEGAVEQYF. The CDR3 DNA sequence: TGTGCCAGCAGTGAAGGGGCGGTTGAGCAGTACTTC.

The count of this clonotype is one. The J gene is TRBJ2-7, the V gene TRBV6-2 or TRBV6-3; TRBD1 or TRBD2 may be the D gene (5 bases each). CDR3 size: 16 residues. V lost 2 bases, J lost 3 bases, and 17 bases lay in between. Germline CDR1 reads MNHEY; CDR2 reads SVGEGT. The CDR3 DNA follows: TGTGCCAGCAGTTACGCAGGGACCTCTCAACGCTACGAGCAGTACTTC. Protein sequence: CASSYAGTSQRYEQYF.

The V gene is TRBV5-1, the J gene TRBJ2-1; TRBD2 is a possible D gene (5 bases). V gave up 0 bases and J gave up 3 bases, with 16 bases separating them. The length of the CDR3 is 17 residues. Per the germline V gene, CDR1 is SGHRS and CDR2 is YFSETQ. CDR3 sequence (DNA): TGCGCCAGCAGCTTGGTGCCCGGGAACCTTAACTACAATGAGCAGTTCTTC. Protein: CASSLVPGNLNYNEQFF.

The sample holds a few counts of this clonotype. This chain joins TRBV27 and TRBJ2-5; a possible D gene is TRBD1 (6 bases). The CDR3 contains 14 residues. Deletions cut 11 bases from V and 0 bases from J, with 16 bases between. From germline, CDR1 is MNHEY and CDR2 SMNVEV (reference sequence). CDR3 sequence: CAASSRDNQETQYF. DNA for the CDR3: TGTGCCGCCTCTTCCCGGGACAACCAAGAGACCCAGTACTTC.

As for this clonotype: Mismatch with germline at one junction end may stem from a read error. The chain has TRBV4-3 and TRBJ2-7; TRBD1 agrees at 8 bases. The germline gives CDR1 LGHNA, CDR2 YSLEER. The CDR3 extends over 16 amino acids. The CDR3 sequence is CASNQEVPGQAYEQYF. As DNA, the CDR3 is TGCGCCAGCAACCAAGAAGTTCCGGGACAGGCCTACGAGCAGTACTTC.

V and J are TRBV6-5 and TRBJ2-7; unclear D gene. CDR3 size: 11 residues. Trimming removed 6 bases from V and 6 bases from J, with 9 bases in between. Germline V gene data show CDR1 as MNHEY and CDR2 as SVGAGI. CDR3 in amino acids: CASRTDSEQYF. The CDR3 nucleotides read TGTGCCAGCAGGACTGACTCCGAGCAGTACTTC.

This clonotype has a handful of counts. The V gene is TRBV5-1, the J gene TRBJ1-6, with D unclear. CDR3 length equals 16 residues. Germline V lookup: CDR1 SGHRS, CDR2 YFSETQ. V lost 0 bases, J lost 0 bases, and 7 bases lay in between. The CDR3 protein is CASSLEESSYNSPLHF. CDR3 nucleotide sequence: TGCGCCAGCAGCTTGGAGGAGAGCTCCTATAATTCACCCCTCCACTTT.

This CDR3 reads CASSPDYLGGRKLGYTF. The CDR3 nucleotides read TGCGCCAGCAGCCCGGACTATCTTGGGGGGCGCAAGCTTGGCTACACCTTC. V gene TRBV4-3 combines with J gene TRBJ1-2; possible D gene TRBD1, 6 bases. Between the trimmed V and J ends, which lost 4 bases and 7 bases, there was a span of 25 bases. The germline CDR1 and CDR2 sequences are LGHNA and YSLEER. There are 17 residues in the CDR3.

The chain has TRBV5-6 and TRBJ1-5; tentatively, D is TRBD1 (6 bases). Trimming took 3 bases from V and 9 from J, leaving 10 bases between them. From germline, CDR1 is SGHDT and CDR2 YYEEEE. This CDR3 region has 12 residues. Here the CDR3 reads CASSSGGPPQHF. In DNA form, the CDR3 reads TGTGCCAGCAGCTCTGGGGGCCCGCCCCAGCATTTT. The full variable domain, in which reference TRBV5-6 and TRBJ1-5 provide the parts outside the CDR3, is DAGVTQSPTHLIKTRGQQVTLRCSPKSGHDTVSWYQQALGQGPQFIFQYYEEEERQRGNFPDRFSGHQFPNYSSELNVNALLLGDSALYLCASSSGGPPQHFGDGTRLSIL.

This clonotype has a count of ten or more. The chain is built from TRBV7-2 and TRBJ2-5; 8 bases align to TRBD2. This CDR3 has 15 amino acids. After removal of 0 bases from V and 4 bases from J, the junction contained 4 bases not matched to a gene. Germline V lookup: CDR1 SGHTA, CDR2 FQGNSA. CDR3 protein: CASSLAGGAGETQYF. The CDR3 DNA is TGTGCCAGCAGCTTAGCCGGGGGGGCCGGAGAGACCCAGTACTTC.

The gene calls are TRBV20-1 and TRBJ1-2, with 7 bases matching TRBD1. The CDR3 consists of 14 residues. With V trimmed by 1 base and J by 6 bases, 8 bases remained unmatched. Per germline, CDR1 DFQATT and CDR2 SNEGSKA (reference sequence). The CDR3 region is CSARGLTGLDGYTF. The CDR3 region has the DNA TGCAGTGCTAGAGGTTTGACAGGGTTGGATGGCTACACCTTC.

This clonotype was seen a handful of times. The chain couples TRBV13 to TRBJ2-5; tentatively, D is TRBD1 (6 bases). V lost 4 bases and J 1 base, leaving 13 bases between the germline ends. Germline V gene sequence: CDR1 PRHDT, CDR2 FYEKMQ (reference sequence). This CDR3 spans 15 amino acids. In DNA, the CDR3 is TGTGCCAGCAGCTCTTCGGGACACCTCCAAGAGACCCAGTACTTC. Amino acids: CASSSSGHLQETQYF. The complete variable domain, with remaining parts taken from reference TRBV13 and TRBJ2-5, reads AAGVIQSPRHLIKEKRETATLKCYPIPRHDTVYWYQQGPGQDPQFLISFYEKMQSDKGSIPDRFSAQQFSDYHSELNMSSLELGDSALYFCASSSSGHLQETQYFGPGTRLLVL.

V gene TRBV20-1 combines with J gene TRBJ2-7, with a tentative D call TRBD2 (6 bases). The DNA end is more similar to TRBJ2-5, so the J call may be wrong. The CDR3 spans 15 residues. Germline V gives CDR1 DFQATT, CDR2 SNEGSKA (reference sequence). CDR3 DNA sequence: TGCAGTGCTCCAAAAGCGGGCCCCTTCCCCGAGACCCAGTACTTC. Translating it yields CSAPKAGPFPETQYF.

The chain employs TRBV20-1 and TRBJ2-3, with a weak D call TRBD1 (6 bases). Germline CDR1 DFQATT, CDR2 SNEGSKA (reference sequence). V was shortened by 6 bases and J by 3 bases, with 19 bases between the two germline ends. The CDR3 consists of 15 residues. CDR3 amino acids: CSAPDRSLGTDTQYF. The DNA for the CDR3 is TGCAGTGCCCCAGACAGGTCTCTAGGAACAGATACGCAGTATTTT.

The CDR3 loop reads CASSVEGGNIQYF. The CDR3 bases are TGTGCCAGCAGTGTGGAGGGCGGGAACATTCAGTACTTC. The chain joins TRBV6-4 to TRBJ2-7, with D possibly being TRBD2 (6 bases). The DNA end is a closer match to TRBJ2-4, so the J assignment may be wrong. CDR3 length equals 13 residues. Germline V gene data show CDR1 as MRHNA and CDR2 as SNTAGT.

The CDR3 nucleotides read TGTGCCAGCAGTGAAGCGAGTGGCGGGGCGGGGGGTAGAGATACGCAGTATTTT. Its protein is CASSEASGGAGGRDTQYF. The J gene is TRBJ2-3, the V gene TRBV2; 8 bases map to TRBD2. This CDR3 spans 18 amino acids. V shed 0 bases and J 5 bases; nucleotides not matched to a gene: 13. Germline V gene data show CDR1 as SNHLY and CDR2 as FYNNEI.

The genes are TRBV14 and TRBJ2-3; TRBD1 aligns across 7 bases. Germline CDR1 and CDR2: SGHDN and FVKESK. The CDR3 runs 15 residues. V trimming: 4 bases; J trimming: 4 bases; junction bases outside the gene matches: 8. CDR3 nucleotide sequence: TGTGCCAGCAGCCGACAGGGTTTGTCTTCAGATACGCAGTATTTT. Translated: CASSRQGLSSDTQYF.

The J gene is TRBJ1-1, the V gene TRBV11-1; the D gene is possibly TRBD1 (5 bases). CDR3 length: 12 amino acids. The germline CDR1 and CDR2 sequences are SGHAT and FQDESV (reference sequence). Deletions cut 4 bases from V and 7 bases from J, with 10 bases between. The CDR3: CASSSGHHEAFF. CDR3 nucleotide sequence: TGTGCCAGCAGCTCAGGACACCATGAAGCTTTCTTT.

This chain links TRBV5-1 with TRBJ1-1; D ambiguous. Germline V gives CDR1 SGHRS, CDR2 YFSETQ. This CDR3 is built from 16 residues. V lost 3 bases and J 0 bases, leaving 15 bases between the germline ends. The CDR3 DNA reads as TGCGCCAGCAGCTCTAACATGCCCGGTTTGAACACTGAAGCTTTCTTT. Translation gives CASSSNMPGLNTEAFF.

The chain employs TRBV20-1 and TRBJ2-1, with 9 bases matching TRBD2. Trimming took 5 bases from V and 9 from J; bases not matched to a gene: 14. This CDR3 has 15 amino acids. Per the germline V gene, CDR1 is DFQATT and CDR2 is SNEGSKA (reference sequence). In DNA form, the CDR3 reads TGCAGTGCTCCAGGAGGTAGCGGGGGAAGGTTTGAGCAGTTCTTC. It yields the protein CSAPGGSGGRFEQFF.

The chain is built from TRBV20-1 and TRBJ2-1; D ambiguous. This CDR3 is 14 amino acids long. The V end lost 6 bases, the J end lost 0 bases, and 12 bases lay between the germline ends. The germline CDR1 and CDR2 sequences are DFQATT and SNEGSKA (reference sequence). In DNA, the CDR3 is TGCAGTGCGCTAACCCAAAGCTCCTACAATGAGCAGTTCTTC. Its protein product is CSALTQSSYNEQFF.

The chain combines TRBV7-9 with TRBJ2-6; 9 bases match TRBD1. This CDR3 is built from 18 residues. Germline CDR1 and CDR2: SEHNR and FQNEAQ (reference sequence). With 3 bases clipped from V and 2 bases from J, the junction kept 8 bases outside the gene matches. The CDR3 region is CASSFTGGAWAGANVLTF. The CDR3 DNA reads as TGTGCCAGCAGCTTCACAGGGGGCGCATGGGCTGGGGCCAACGTCCTGACTTTC.

This chain connects TRBV3-1 to TRBJ2-7; TRBD2 agrees at 8 bases. The J call may be incorrect, as the DNA end agrees better with TRBJ2-5. This CDR3 has 15 residues. Germline CDR1 reads LGHDT; CDR2 reads YNNKEL (reference sequence). CDR3 in amino acids: CASSPGGQTWETQYF. The CDR3 coding sequence is TGTGCCAGCAGCCCGGGAGGGCAAACATGGGAGACCCAGTACTTC.

This clonotype was recorded a few times. V and J are TRBV7-2 and TRBJ2-7, with 9 bases matching TRBD1. The junction had 14 bases not matched to a gene; V was cut back by 7 bases and J by 7 bases. Germline V gene sequence: CDR1 SGHTA, CDR2 FQGNSA. This CDR3 contains 15 residues. CDR3 sequence (DNA): TGTGCCAGCAACTCTCCGGGACAGGGCATGAGGGAGCAGTACTTC. This translates into CASNSPGQGMREQYF.

This clonotype was seen more than once but under ten times. The chain couples TRBV6-2 or TRBV6-3 to TRBJ2-3; 10 bases align to TRBD2. V was clipped by 7 bases and J by 4 bases; unmatched bases: 5. Germline CDR1 and CDR2: MNHEY and SVGEGT. This CDR3 region has 14 residues. The CDR3: CASTAGGRPDTQYF. Here the CDR3 DNA reads TGTGCCAGCACAGCGGGGGGGCGTCCAGATACGCAGTATTTT.